What follows is one TCR beta chain and its context. The data were obtained in a study of cytomegalovirus exposure and HLA in healthy donors. 13 Jbeta primers and 60 Vbeta primers were used for the PCR. Using immunoSEQ multiplex PCR, the repertoire was profiled, and TCRdb retains in-frame clones only, with some absent. The data show about 160,000 clones, around 83% seen once. J lost 4 bases, V lost 0 bases, and 0 bases had no gene match. CDR1 and CDR2 from the germline V gene are MNHNS and SASEGT. The length of the CDR3 is 13 residues. V and J are TRBV6-1 and TRBJ2-7; TRBD2 agrees at 7 bases. The sequence derives from a girl aged 2 to 9 in good health and CMV-seropositive. The specimen was PBMCs. DNA of the CDR3: TGTGCCAGCAGTGAAGCGCGGGGGTACGAGCAGTACTTC. Translating it yields CASSEARGYEQYF.